The rows below give T cell receptor beta chains drawn from one sample of a study of T cell responses to AZD1222 COVID-19 vaccine. Assay: immunoSEQ multiplex PCR; the TCRdb copy retains only in-frame clones and omits some. The data contain under 120,000 clones, about 92% of them singletons. The source material was peripheral blood, sampled on day 0 of AZD1222 vaccination. The receptors derive from an adult in good health. Both conserved end residues are part of each CDR3. D genes are given only for firm matches. Size tells how often a clone was seen (once, few, many) or the class of an expanded clone, and some rows leave it out.

D: .
J: TRBJ1-2
size: .
V: TRBV4-1
DNA: TGCGCCAGCAGCCAAGATCTGGTTAACTATGGCTACACCTTC
CDR3: CASSQDLVNYGYTF

D: .
J: TRBJ2-7
size: .
V: TRBV27
DNA: TGTGCCAGCAGTTTTAAGGCAGGGAACTCCTACGAGCAGTACTTC
CDR3: CASSFKAGNSYEQYF

D: TRBD2
J: TRBJ2-7
size: .
V: TRBV2
DNA: TGTGCCAGCAGTGTGCAGCGGGAGGCCTCCTACGAGCAGTACTTC
CDR3: CASSVQREASYEQYF

D: .
J: TRBJ1-1
size: .
V: TRBV20-1
DNA: TGCAGTGCTAGTAATCCCGGGGCTTTCTTT
CDR3: CSASNPGAFF

D: .
J: TRBJ2-1
size: .
V: TRBV30
DNA: TGTGCCTGGAGTGAGGCGGGGGCAGCCTACAATGAGCAGTTCTTC
CDR3: CAWSEAGAAYNEQFF

D: .
J: TRBJ2-3
size: .
V: TRBV11-2
DNA: TGTGCCAGCAGCGCGGGACCATCGGGGACGCAGTATTTT
CDR3: CASSAGPSGTQYF

D: .
J: TRBJ1-1
size: .
V: TRBV3-1/TRBV3-2
DNA: TGTGCCAGCAGCCAAGGCCCCAGTGGGGAAGCTTTCTTT
CDR3: CASSQGPSGEAFF

D: TRBD2
J: TRBJ2-2
size: .
V: TRBV11-3
DNA: TGTGCCAGCAGCTCCCTTACTAGCGGGGGGCGCACCGGGGAGCTGTTTTTT
CDR3: CASSSLTSGGRTGELFF

D: .
J: TRBJ1-1
size: .
V: TRBV4-1
DNA: TGCGCCAGCAGCCAAGACCCGGGGAAAGGGGCTGAAGCTTTCTTT
CDR3: CASSQDPGKGAEAFF

D: TRBD1
J: TRBJ1-2
size: .
V: TRBV28
DNA: TGTGCCAGCAGTTTACCGGGACAGGGTAACTATGGCTACACCTTC
CDR3: CASSLPGQGNYGYTF

D: .
J: TRBJ2-2
size: .
V: TRBV6-4
DNA: TGTGCCAGCAGTGGACAGTACCTTACCGGGGAGCTGTTTTTT
CDR3: CASSGQYLTGELFF

D: .
J: TRBJ1-1
size: .
V: TRBV11-2
DNA: TGTGCCAGCAGCTTCGGACACAACACTGAAGCTTTCTTT
CDR3: CASSFGHNTEAFF

D: .
J: TRBJ2-1
size: .
V: TRBV5-1
DNA: TGCGCCAGCAGCGCGCTGGGGGGTCTCGTAGCCTCCCCCTACAATGAGCAGTTCTTC
CDR3: CASSALGGLVASPYNEQFF

D: TRBD2
J: TRBJ2-7
size: once
V: TRBV11-2
DNA: TGTGCCAGCAGCTTAGAGGCTAGCGGGTCCTACGAGCAGTACTTC
CDR3: CASSLEASGSYEQYF

D: .
J: TRBJ2-7
size: .
V: TRBV25-1
DNA: TGTGCCAGCAGTGAATATTACTCGGCCGGGAACGAGCAGTACTTC
CDR3: CASSEYYSAGNEQYF

D: TRBD1
J: TRBJ1-5
size: few
V: TRBV19
DNA: TGTGCCAGTAGTACAGGGGGACTTTCTTTACAAAATCAGCCCCAGCATTTT
CDR3: CASSTGGLSLQNQPQHF

D: .
J: TRBJ1-1
size: .
V: TRBV19
DNA: TGTGCCAGTAGTGCCGACAGGAAGGGTACCACTGAAGCTTTCTTT
CDR3: CASSADRKGTTEAFF

D: .
J: TRBJ2-7
size: once
V: TRBV19
DNA: TGTGCCAGTACCTCGCCAGGCAGGGGAGCCGAGCAGTACTTC
CDR3: CASTSPGRGAEQYF

D: .
J: TRBJ2-1
size: .
V: TRBV11-2
DNA: TGTGCCAGCAGCCCAGGGGTACTAGGGATTGAGCAGTTCTTC
CDR3: CASSPGVLGIEQFF

D: .
J: TRBJ2-7
size: .
V: TRBV11-2
DNA: TGTGCCAGCAGCTCATCCCTCGGACGGGAGGAGCAGTACTTC
CDR3: CASSSSLGREEQYF

D: TRBD1
J: TRBJ2-7
size: .
V: TRBV28
DNA: TGTGCCAGCAGCCGGGACAGGAGTCGACACGAGCAGTACTTC
CDR3: CASSRDRSRHEQYF

D: TRBD2
J: TRBJ2-3
size: .
V: TRBV2
DNA: TGTGCCACCTTAGCGGGTACTAGCACAGATACGCAGTATTTT
CDR3: CATLAGTSTDTQYF

D: .
J: TRBJ1-6
size: .
V: TRBV2
DNA: TGTGCCAGCAGTGGTAGGGACGGGGGCAATTCACCCCTCCACTTT
CDR3: CASSGRDGGNSPLHF

D: .
J: TRBJ1-4
size: .
V: TRBV27
DNA: TGTGCCAGCAGTTTATCCGTTGCAACTAATGAAAAACTGTTTTTT
CDR3: CASSLSVATNEKLFF

D: .
J: TRBJ1-1
size: .
V: TRBV7-3
DNA: TGTGCCAGCAGCTTAAGGGGGAGCACTGAAGCTTTCTTT
CDR3: CASSLRGSTEAFF

D: TRBD1
J: TRBJ1-5
size: .
V: TRBV18
DNA: TGTGCCAGCAACGGACAGGGGGCCTATCAGCCCCAGCATTTT
CDR3: CASNGQGAYQPQHF

D: .
J: TRBJ1-4
size: .
V: TRBV9
DNA: TGTGCCAGCAGCGGTGGGGGCGCTAATGAAAAACTGTTTTTT
CDR3: CASSGGGANEKLFF

D: .
J: TRBJ2-7
size: .
V: TRBV18
DNA: TGTGCCAGCTCAACCCCGGGGGGCCGGAACGAGCAGTACTTC
CDR3: CASSTPGGRNEQYF

D: .
J: TRBJ1-5
size: .
V: TRBV5-1
DNA: TGCGCCAGCAGCTTGGACAGTAATCAGCCCCAGCATTTT
CDR3: CASSLDSNQPQHF

D: .
J: TRBJ1-2
size: .
V: TRBV28
DNA: TGTGCCAGCAGTTCACACAGGGATGGCTACACCTTC
CDR3: CASSSHRDGYTF

D: TRBD1
J: TRBJ2-2
size: .
V: TRBV3-1/TRBV3-2
DNA: TGTGCCAGCAGCCAATGGACAGGTGGGGCCGGGGAGCTGTTTTTT
CDR3: CASSQWTGGAGELFF

D: .
J: TRBJ1-1
size: .
V: TRBV9
DNA: TGTGCCAGCAGCGTCGGACACAAGAACACTGAAGCTTTCTTT
CDR3: CASSVGHKNTEAFF

D: .
J: TRBJ2-5
size: .
V: TRBV5-8
DNA: TGTGCCAGCAGTCGAGACAGACAAGAGACCCAGTACTTC
CDR3: CASSRDRQETQYF

D: .
J: TRBJ2-4
size: once
V: TRBV11-3
DNA: TGTGCCAGCAGCCGAATTCAGGGGGCCAAAAACATTCAGTACTTC
CDR3: CASSRIQGAKNIQYF

D: .
J: TRBJ1-2
size: .
V: TRBV21-1
DNA: TGTGCCAGCAGCAAAGACGGGGGAGGGGACCGAGCTAACTATGGCTACACCTTC
CDR3: CASSKDGGGDRANYGYTF

D: .
J: TRBJ1-1
size: .
V: TRBV27
DNA: TGTGCCAGCAGTTATAACAGACCACCCAACACTGAAGCTTTCTTT
CDR3: CASSYNRPPNTEAFF

D: TRBD1
J: TRBJ2-4
size: .
V: TRBV29-1
DNA: TGCAGCGTAGAACCGGGACAGGGCAACATTCAGTACTTC
CDR3: CSVEPGQGNIQYF

D: TRBD1
J: TRBJ2-7
size: .
V: TRBV7-3
DNA: TGTGCCAGCAGCATAACAGGGGGTGAGCAGTACTTC
CDR3: CASSITGGEQYF

D: .
J: TRBJ2-2
size: .
V: TRBV4-1
DNA: TGCGCCAGCACCAGGGGGGATGGCACCGGGGAGCTGTTTTTT
CDR3: CASTRGDGTGELFF

D: .
J: TRBJ1-5
size: .
V: TRBV6-5
DNA: TGTGCCAGCAGTTACCGGACGGATAGCAATCAGCCCCAGCATTTT
CDR3: CASSYRTDSNQPQHF

D: .
J: TRBJ2-7
size: .
V: TRBV28
DNA: TGTGCCAGCAGTCTAAGCTCCCCCGGATACGAGCAGTACTTC
CDR3: CASSLSSPGYEQYF

D: .
J: TRBJ2-7
size: .
V: TRBV30
DNA: TGTGCCTGCCAATCAGGTTACTACGAGCAGTACTTC
CDR3: CACQSGYYEQYF

D: .
J: TRBJ2-1
size: .
V: TRBV7-9
DNA: TGTGCCAGCAGCTTCGCCCAGGGGTCCTACAATGAGCAGTTCTTC
CDR3: CASSFAQGSYNEQFF